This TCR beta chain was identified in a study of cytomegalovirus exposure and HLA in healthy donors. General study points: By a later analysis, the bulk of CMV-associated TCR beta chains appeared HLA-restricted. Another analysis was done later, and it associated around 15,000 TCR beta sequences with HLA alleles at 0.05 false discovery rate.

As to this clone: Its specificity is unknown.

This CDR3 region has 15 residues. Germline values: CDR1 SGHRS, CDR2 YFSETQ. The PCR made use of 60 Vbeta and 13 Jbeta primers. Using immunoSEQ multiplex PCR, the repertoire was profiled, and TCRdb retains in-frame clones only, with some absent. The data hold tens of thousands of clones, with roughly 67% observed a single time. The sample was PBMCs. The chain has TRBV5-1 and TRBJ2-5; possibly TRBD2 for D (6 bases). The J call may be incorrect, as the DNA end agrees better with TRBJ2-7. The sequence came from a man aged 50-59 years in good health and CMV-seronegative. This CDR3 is CASSLGGGASYEQYF. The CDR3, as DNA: TGCGCCAGCAGCTTGGGCGGCGGGGCCTCCTACGAGCAGTACTTC.